The 22 T cell receptor beta chains presented below share a single source sample, sequenced in a study of cytomegalovirus exposure and HLA in healthy donors. With 60 Vbeta and 13 Jbeta primers, the PCR was carried out. Libraries were prepared by immunoSEQ multiplex PCR; TCRdb keeps only in-frame clonotypes and omits some of them. The table records approximately 170,000 clones, 75% to 90% of them present only once. Sample: PBMCs. All receptors come from a boy aged 2 to 10 in good health and CMV-seronegative.

This clone was seen once. The chain links TRBV5-1 to TRBJ1-1, with D perhaps TRBD1 (5 bases). CDR3 length: 15 amino acids. Germline V gives CDR1 SGHRS, CDR2 YFSETQ. With 0 bases removed from V and 4 bases from J, the gap between germline ends came to 13 bases. Here the CDR3 DNA reads TGCGCCAGCAGCTTGGCCGCGGGGCGAGGCACTGAAGCTTTCTTT. Translating gives CASSLAAGRGTEAFF.

The J gene is TRBJ2-7, the V gene TRBV5-1, with 15 bases aligning to TRBD2. V dropped 4 bases and J dropped 3; count of bases not matched to a gene: 11. The germline gives CDR1 SGHRS, CDR2 YFSETQ. There are 18 residues in the CDR3. The CDR3, as DNA: TGCGCCAGCAGCCACTTACCCGGGACTAGCGGGGGGAACTACGAGCAGTACTTC. Its translation is CASSHLPGTSGGNYEQYF.

There are a few counts of this clone. The V gene is TRBV30, the J gene TRBJ1-5, with 7 bases identical to TRBD1. The V gene end was trimmed by 2 bases and the J gene end by 4 bases; junction bases not matched to a gene: 8. The CDR3 covers 15 residues. Germline-derived CDR1 and CDR2 are GTSNPN and SVGIG (reference sequence). The CDR3 DNA sequence: TGTGCCTGGAGTTACCGGGACAGCCTAAATCAGCCCCAGCATTTT. This gives the protein CAWSYRDSLNQPQHF.

The chain couples TRBV15 to TRBJ1-3; D is unresolved. The germline V gene encodes CDR1 LNHNV and CDR2 YYDKDF (reference sequence). The V and J ends lost 5 bases and 1 base respectively, with 21 bases between them. This CDR3 has 18 residues. CDR3 nucleotides: TGTGCCACCAGCGGGAGTTTAGGCGGCAGGCTATCTGGAAACACCATATATTTT. It is translated as CATSGSLGGRLSGNTIYF.

The gene calls are TRBV7-2 and TRBJ1-2; D is uncertain. Trimming stripped 11 bases from V and 2 bases from J, with 15 bases between. This CDR3 contains 13 residues. CDR1 is SGHTA and CDR2 is FQGNSA in the germline V gene. The CDR3 nucleotides read TGTGCCTCCAGGAGGGCATCAAACTATGGCTACACCTTC. Amino acids: CASRRASNYGYTF.

The chain employs TRBV7-8 and TRBJ1-1; the match to TRBD1 covers 10 bases. Germline CDR1 and CDR2: SGHVS and FQNEAQ. CDR3 size: 14 residues. Losses at the gene ends were 7 bases for V and 6 bases for J; bases not matched to a gene: 8. The CDR3 bases are TGTGCCAGCAAACAGACAGGGGGCAAGGCTGAAGCTTTCTTT. It yields the protein CASKQTGGKAEAFF.

The rearrangement links TRBV5-1 to TRBJ2-7; 8 bases map to TRBD1. Germline CDR1 is SGHRS and CDR2 is YFSETQ. The CDR3 covers 15 residues. V gave up 4 bases and J gave up 2 bases; unmatched junction bases: 8. The CDR3 sequence is CASSPGTGLAYEQYF. Here the CDR3 DNA reads TGCGCCAGCAGCCCTGGGACAGGACTTGCCTACGAGCAGTACTTC.

In its sample, this clone was seen a few times. The chain recombines TRBV2 with TRBJ2-1, with TRBD2 matching over 7 bases. The CDR3 length is 15 residues. After removal of 3 bases from V and 2 bases from J, the junction contained 4 bases not matched to a gene. Germline V gene data show CDR1 as SNHLY and CDR2 as FYNNEI. CDR3 loop: CASSEWGGAYNEQFF. Here the CDR3 DNA reads TGTGCCAGCAGTGAGTGGGGGGGGGCCTACAATGAGCAGTTCTTC.

V is TRBV18 and J is TRBJ1-2; 12 bases fit TRBD1. Germline V CDR1 and CDR2: KGHSH, LQKENI. The ends lost 3 bases at V and 7 bases at J; junction bases unmatched: 6. The CDR3 sequence is 15 residues long. CDR3 in amino acids: CASSPQGQGAFGYTF. CDR3 sequence (DNA): TGTGCCAGCTCACCCCAGGGACAGGGGGCTTTTGGCTACACCTTC.

J is TRBJ2-4 and V is TRBV11-2; tentatively, D is TRBD2 (6 bases). The CDR3 totals 18 residues. The germline V and J ends were trimmed by 1 base and 1 base, with 17 bases remaining between them. Germline-derived CDR1 and CDR2 are SGHAT and FQNNGV. Written as DNA, the CDR3 is TGTGCCAGCAGCTTAGGTCTAGCGACGATCGGGGCCAAAAACATTCAGTACTTC. It is translated as CASSLGLATIGAKNIQYF.

This sequence joins TRBV5-1 and TRBJ2-7; 9 bases are shared with TRBD2. The CDR3 runs 14 residues. Germline loops: CDR1 SGHRS, CDR2 YFSETQ. J lost 5 bases, V lost 3 bases, and 6 bases had no gene match. CDR3 bases: TGCGCCAGCAGCTACTTAGCGGGAGACGACGAGCAGTACTTC. Protein sequence: CASSYLAGDDEQYF.

The chain uses TRBV2 and TRBJ2-3; 8 nucleotides agree with TRBD2. The germline gives CDR1 SNHLY, CDR2 FYNNEI. The CDR3 runs to 13 residues. V lost 9 bases, J lost 1 base, and 3 bases stayed unmatched. CDR3 region: CARTTSGTDTQYF. CDR3 bases: TGTGCCAGGACGACTAGCGGCACAGATACGCAGTATTTT.

V is TRBV6-4 and J is TRBJ2-3, with 8 bases lining up with TRBD2. The junction had 2 bases not matched to a gene; V was cut back by 0 bases and J by 3 bases. CDR3 length: 15 residues. CDR1 and CDR2 (germline): MRHNA, SNTAGT. CDR3 sequence: CASSDSGGGTDTQYF. DNA of the CDR3: TGTGCCAGCAGTGACTCGGGCGGGGGGACAGATACGCAGTATTTT.

This chain links TRBV4-3 with TRBJ2-6; 8 bases map to TRBD1. Germline V gene lookup returns CDR1 LGHNA and CDR2 YSLEER. V was pared by 1 base and J by 2 bases, with 7 bases of the junction left unmatched. This CDR3 is built from 18 residues. CDR3 in DNA: TGCGCCAGCAGCCAAGCGGCGGACAGGGAACCTGGGGCCAACGTCCTGACTTTC. It codes for CASSQAADREPGANVLTF.

This clone showed up just once. At one end, the junction sequence differs from germline, possibly due to a read error. The chain joins TRBV4-2 to TRBJ2-7; TRBD2 aligns across 10 bases. The CDR3 loop spans 14 amino acids. Per germline, CDR1 LGHNA and CDR2 YNFKEQ. The CDR3 nucleotides read TGTGCCAGCAGCCAAGATCAGGGGGCTAGCGGGAGTTCTTTC. This codes for CASSQDQGASGSSF.

The rearrangement uses TRBV7-9 and TRBJ2-7, with D possibly TRBD1 on 6 matching bases. The germline CDR1 and CDR2 sequences are SEHNR and FQNEAQ (reference sequence). V gave up 3 bases and J gave up 0 bases, with 15 bases separating them. The CDR3 contains 16 residues. The CDR3 DNA sequence: TGTGCCAGCAGCTTCGAATCCCGGGACACCTCCTACGAGCAGTACTTC. This codes for CASSFESRDTSYEQYF.

This clone has only a few counts. Other nucleotide sequences in the sample specify the same CDR3. The CDR3 here is CASSLQGDTEAFF. The CDR3 bases are TGTGCCAGCAGTTTACAGGGGGACACTGAAGCTTTCTTT. The chain carries TRBV27 and TRBJ1-1; 7 bases are shared with TRBD1. Germline V CDR1 and CDR2: MNHEY, SMNVEV (reference sequence). CDR3 size: 13 residues. The V and J ends lost 2 bases and 3 bases, in that order; junction bases with no gene match: 0.

CDR3 amino acids: CASSLAGGGEAFF. CDR3 sequence (DNA): TGTGCCAGCAGCTTGGCAGGGGGCGGTGAAGCTTTCTTT. The V call is TRBV5-6, the J call TRBJ1-1, with 8 bases matching TRBD1. CDR1 is SGHDT, CDR2 YYEEEE, per germline. The trim removed 0 bases at V and 7 bases at J, leaving 2 bases unmatched. The length of the CDR3 is 13 residues.

This rearrangement joins TRBV7-6 to TRBJ2-3, with 7 bases matching TRBD2. CDR1 and CDR2 (germline): SGHVS, FNYEAQ. This CDR3 comprises 17 residues. V shed 5 bases and J 0 bases; nucleotides not matched to a gene: 11. The CDR3 is CASSHASNGGSTDTQYF. CDR3 DNA sequence: TGTGCCAGCAGCCACGCAAGTAACGGGGGGAGCACAGATACGCAGTATTTT. The full variable domain, rest sourced from reference TRBV7-6 and TRBJ2-3, is GAGVSQSPRYKVTKRGQDVALRCDPISGHVSLYWYRQALGQGPEFLTYFNYEAQQDKSGLPNDRFSAERPEGSISTLTIQRTEQRDSAMYRCASSHASNGGSTDTQYFGPGTRLTVL.

The rearrangement links TRBV12-5 to TRBJ2-3, with a possible D match to TRBD1 (6 bases). The germline V gene encodes CDR1 LGHNT and CDR2 FRNRAP. The V end was cut by 2 bases, the J end by 9 bases, with 12 bases between. This CDR3 is 13 amino acids long. CDR3 in amino acids: CASGLSRGETQYF. CDR3 nucleotides: TGTGCTAGTGGTTTGTCCAGGGGCGAGACGCAGTATTTT. The variable domain in full, completed from reference TRBV12-5 and TRBJ2-3, reads DARVTQTPRHKVTEMGQEVTMRCQPILGHNTVFWYRQTMMQGLELLAYFRNRAPLDDSGMPKDRFSAEMPDATLATLKIQPSEPRDSAVYFCASGLSRGETQYFGPGTRLTVL.

This clone was detected once. CDR3 amino acids: CASSFSGRDDEQFF. CDR3 in DNA: TGTGCCAGCAGTTTTAGCGGGAGGGATGATGAGCAGTTCTTC. This rearrangement joins TRBV11-2 to TRBJ2-1; TRBD2 matches at 11 bases. The V segment lost 6 bases and the J segment 8 bases; nucleotides outside the gene matches: 6. Germline CDR1 reads SGHAT; CDR2 reads FQNNGV. This CDR3 has 14 residues.

V and J are TRBV6-1 and TRBJ2-5, with TRBD2 as a possible D gene (5 bases). The CDR3 totals 14 residues. Between the trimmed V and J ends, which lost 6 bases and 5 bases, there was a span of 16 bases. Germline V CDR1 and CDR2: MNHNS, SASEGT. As DNA, the CDR3 is TGTGCCAGCAGCCGTACGGGGTTGGGGGAGACCCAGTACTTC. This gives the protein CASSRTGLGETQYF.